Below are 27 T cell receptor beta chains sequenced from a single sample in a study of blood T cell repertoires in COVID-19 (TCRdb year 2020). Libraries were built with the immunoSEQ multiplex PCR assay. Not all clones reach the TCRdb copy of this immuneACCESS table, which keeps in-frame sequences only. Checked studies attribute under half of the gap to unresolved V genes and leave the rest unexplained. This sample lists 150,000 to 200,000 clones; roughly 90% were detected once. 3.5% to 4.5% of the sample rests with the top ten. The sequencing sample was made of peripheral blood. Receptor source: a woman between 70 and 85 years old with acute or convalescent COVID-19.

The V and J genes are TRBV5-1 and TRBJ1-1; no clear D. Germline V lookup: CDR1 SGHRS, CDR2 YFSETQ. V lost 0 bases to trimming and J lost 1 base, with 7 bases between them. The CDR3 is 14 amino acids. CDR3 bases: TGCGCCAGCAGCTTGGTGGGCAGGAACACTGAAGCTTTCTTT. Its translation is CASSLVGRNTEAFF.

The chain uses TRBV3-1 (or the pseudogene TRBV3-2) and TRBJ1-6; D gene uncertain. Germline lookup yields CDR1 LGHDT and CDR2 YNNKEL (reference sequence). V dropped 2 bases and J dropped 11 bases, with 13 bases sitting between them. There are 14 residues in the CDR3. CDR3 sequence reads: CASSQRSADAPLHF. CDR3 nucleotide sequence: TGTGCCAGCAGCCAAAGGTCAGCGGACGCACCCCTCCACTTT.

The chain carries TRBV2 and TRBJ1-1, with 8 positions matching TRBD1. The germline V gene encodes CDR1 SNHLY and CDR2 FYNNEI. The CDR3 has 13 amino acids. Losses at the gene ends were 6 bases for V and 7 bases for J; bases not matched to a gene: 7. In DNA form, the CDR3 reads TGTGCCAGCAGAGAGGACAGGGTTGGTGAAGCTTTCTTT. Protein sequence: CASREDRVGEAFF.

The genes are TRBV27 and TRBJ1-1; the D gene is possibly TRBD1 (6 bases). V was clipped by 1 base and J by 6 bases, with 15 bases between them. The CDR3 totals 15 residues. The germline gives CDR1 MNHEY, CDR2 SMNVEV (reference sequence). CDR3 region: CASSLYPGVSSEAFF. The CDR3 bases are TGTGCCAGCAGTTTATACCCAGGGGTAAGCTCTGAAGCTTTCTTT.

V usage is TRBV30 and J usage is TRBJ1-1; 7 bases match TRBD1. The J segment lost 0 bases and the V segment lost 4 bases, leaving 17 bases of the junction unmatched. This CDR3 region has 18 residues. The germline gives CDR1 GTSNPN, CDR2 SVGIG (reference sequence). CDR3 amino acids: CAWKPQGTETVLNTEAFF. CDR3 bases: TGTGCCTGGAAGCCGCAGGGGACAGAAACAGTTCTGAACACTGAAGCTTTCTTT.

V and J are TRBV14 and TRBJ1-3; TRBD1 might be the D (5 bases). Germline CDR1 is SGHDN and CDR2 is FVKESK. Trimming stripped 4 bases from V and 7 bases from J, with 11 bases between. This CDR3 region has 13 residues. CDR3 sequence reads: CASSRQQGNTIYF. CDR3 DNA: TGTGCCAGCAGCCGACAGCAAGGGAACACCATATATTTT.

This chain joins TRBV29-1 and TRBJ1-2, with TRBD1 matching 9 bases. In germline, CDR1 is SQVTM, CDR2 ANQGSEA. J was trimmed by 4 bases and V by 5 bases; bases with no gene match: 8. This CDR3 is 14 amino acids long. The DNA of the CDR3 is TGCAGCGTTTCCCGGGACAGGGATTCCTATGGCTACACCTTC. As protein: CSVSRDRDSYGYTF.

J is TRBJ2-3 and V is TRBV7-2; D is possibly TRBD2 (6 bases). Germline assignment: CDR1 SGHTA and CDR2 FQGNSA. The CDR3 contains 16 residues. Trimming removed 1 base at V and 3 bases at J, with 14 bases between. In DNA form, the CDR3 reads TGTGCCAGCAGCTTAGTTACGGGGGTGGGGACAGATACGCAGTATTTT. Encoded protein: CASSLVTGVGTDTQYF.

The chain combines TRBV2 with TRBJ2-2, with a tentative D call TRBD1 (5 bases). Germline-derived CDR1 and CDR2 are SNHLY and FYNNEI. The CDR3 totals 14 residues. V lost 6 bases and J 0 bases, leaving 8 bases between the germline ends. This CDR3 reads CASRRTTNTGELFF. The CDR3 coding sequence is TGTGCCAGCAGGCGGACAACGAACACCGGGGAGCTGTTTTTT.

This clone showed up just a few times. The chain uses TRBV9 and TRBJ2-7, with 9 nucleotides matching TRBD1. This CDR3 has 14 residues. Germline V gives CDR1 SGDLS, CDR2 YYNGEE. The V gene end was trimmed by 4 bases and the J gene end by 3 bases; junction bases not matched to a gene: 5. The DNA of the CDR3 is TGTGCCAGCAGCTTCCGGGACAGGGACTACGAGCAGTACTTC. Translating it yields CASSFRDRDYEQYF.

This chain links TRBV5-1 with TRBJ1-4, with 9 positions matching TRBD1. This CDR3 contains 15 residues. The ends lost 4 bases at V and 10 bases at J; junction bases unmatched: 11. Germline CDR1 SGHRS, CDR2 YFSETQ. The CDR3 sequence: CASSAPGTGSGKLFF. CDR3 bases: TGCGCCAGCAGCGCCCCCGGGACAGGGTCTGGAAAACTGTTTTTT.

V gene TRBV24-1 combines with J gene TRBJ2-3, with TRBD1 as a possible D gene (6 bases). Trimming removed 0 bases at V and 3 bases at J, with 9 bases between. This CDR3 is built from 15 residues. CDR1 is KGHDR, CDR2 SFDVKD, per germline. The CDR3 coding sequence is TGTGCCACCAGTGATTTGGGACAGAAAACAGATACGCAGTATTTT. Translation: CATSDLGQKTDTQYF.

The gene calls are TRBV20-1 and TRBJ2-1; no definite D call. Trimming pared 4 bases from V and 8 bases from J, leaving 6 bases between. Germline V gene sequence: CDR1 DFQATT, CDR2 SNEGSKA (reference sequence). This CDR3 is 10 amino acids long. This chain's CDR3 is CSAKIDEQFF. The CDR3 coding sequence is TGCAGTGCTAAAATCGATGAGCAGTTCTTC.

This chain links TRBV18 with TRBJ2-5; D is undetermined. V was trimmed by 4 bases and J by 0 bases, leaving 3 bases between them. Per germline, CDR1 KGHSH and CDR2 LQKENI. This CDR3 region has 12 residues. The CDR3 bases are TGTGCCAGCTCACTCTACCAAGAGACCCAGTACTTC. Its protein product is CASSLYQETQYF.

This clone was seen once. The genes are TRBV7-8 and TRBJ2-1, with 9 nucleotides matching TRBD2. CDR3 length: 15 residues. V dropped 1 base and J dropped 8; count of bases not matched to a gene: 6. Germline CDR1 is SGHVS and CDR2 is FQNEAQ. For the CDR3, the DNA is TGTGCCAGCAGCTTAGTTGTAGCGGGAGTGGATGAGCAGTTCTTC. It codes for CASSLVVAGVDEQFF. Together with reference TRBV7-8 and TRBJ2-1, the CDR3 gives the full variable domain: GAGVSQSPRYKVAKRGQDVALRCDPISGHVSLFWYQQALGQGPEFLTYFQNEAQLDKSGLPSDRFFAERPEGSVSTLKIQRTQQEDSAVYLCASSLVVAGVDEQFFGPGTRLTVL.

The chain has TRBV6-5 and TRBJ2-7; D remains ambiguous. The CDR3 consists of 13 residues. Germline assignment: CDR1 MNHEY and CDR2 SVGAGI. Trimming cost V 7 bases and J 0 bases, with 10 bases left between them. The CDR3 region is CASNPVPSYEQYF. CDR3 nucleotide sequence: TGTGCCAGCAATCCCGTCCCCTCCTACGAGCAGTACTTC.

J is TRBJ1-4 and V is TRBV5-1; 7 nucleotides match TRBD1. V gave up 3 bases and J gave up 8 bases; unmatched junction bases: 19. CDR1 and CDR2 (germline): SGHRS, YFSETQ. This CDR3 is built from 18 residues. This chain's CDR3 is CASSSIDRARTIGEKLFF. CDR3 DNA: TGCGCCAGCAGCTCGATTGACAGGGCAAGGACGATCGGGGAAAAACTGTTTTTT.

This sequence joins TRBV4-3 and TRBJ2-3, with 9 bases identical to TRBD2. J gave up 4 bases and V 3 bases, and 5 bases lay outside the gene matches. Germline V gene sequence: CDR1 LGHNA, CDR2 YSLEER. The CDR3 is made up of 15 amino acids. The CDR3 bases are TGCGCCAGCAGCCAGGGGACTAGCCGGTCAGATACGCAGTATTTT. This encodes CASSQGTSRSDTQYF.

The chain recombines TRBV9 with TRBJ1-3; D is possibly TRBD1 (6 bases). The V gene lost 0 bases and the J gene lost 0 bases, with 13 bases spanning the gap. Germline CDR1 SGDLS, CDR2 YYNGEE. The CDR3 is 17 amino acids. The CDR3 reads CASSVAGGGASGNTIYF. Here the CDR3 DNA reads TGTGCCAGCAGCGTAGCTGGAGGGGGGGCCTCTGGAAACACCATATATTTT. The whole variable domain, remainder taken from reference TRBV9 and TRBJ1-3, is DSGVTQTPKHLITATGQRVTLRCSPRSGDLSVYWYQQSLDQGLQFLIQYYNGEERAKGNILERFSAQQFPDLHSELNLSSLELGDSALYFCASSVAGGGASGNTIYFGEGSWLTVV.

This rearrangement joins TRBV23-1 to TRBJ2-7, with a possible D match to TRBD1 (8 bases). TRBV23-1 is an open reading frame whose function is uncertain. Trimming removed 9 bases at V and 2 bases at J, with 23 bases between. There are 16 residues in the CDR3. CDR3 loop: CARIAPKRDRTYEQYF. In nucleotides, the CDR3 is TGCGCCAGGATCGCCCCCAAGCGGGACAGGACCTACGAGCAGTACTTC.

This chain uses TRBV7-6 with TRBJ2-1; D is possibly TRBD2 (5 bases). V was pared by 2 bases and J by 8 bases, with 19 bases between. This CDR3 spans 16 amino acids. Germline V gene sequence: CDR1 SGHVS, CDR2 FNYEAQ. CDR3 residues: CASSLRREKRVYEQFF. DNA of the CDR3: TGTGCCAGCAGCTTACGGCGAGAGAAGAGGGTCTATGAGCAGTTCTTC.

This chain links TRBV6-5 with TRBJ2-2; D uncertain. Germline V lookup: CDR1 MNHEY, CDR2 SVGAGI. CDR3 size: 16 residues. Trimming left V 4 bases short and J 3 bases short, with 15 bases between. CDR3 sequence reads: CASSSARIVDTGELFF. The CDR3 coding sequence is TGTGCCAGCAGTTCAGCGCGGATAGTTGACACCGGGGAGCTGTTTTTT.

J is TRBJ1-1 and V is TRBV19, with unresolved D. The length of the CDR3 is 14 residues. V was cut by 3 bases and J by 2 bases, with 10 bases left in between. CDR1 and CDR2 from the germline V gene are LNHDA and SQIVND (reference sequence). The CDR3 loop reads CASSMGRRNTEAFF. CDR3 coding DNA: TGTGCCAGTAGTATGGGGAGGAGAAACACTGAAGCTTTCTTT.

This chain links TRBV3-1 (or the pseudogene TRBV3-2) with TRBJ2-3, with TRBD2 identical over 14 bases. The CDR3 consists of 18 residues. Germline lookup yields CDR1 LGHDT and CDR2 YNNKEL (reference sequence). V was pared by 0 bases and J by 5 bases, with 7 bases of the junction left unmatched. The CDR3 here is CASSQDPGLAGAGDTQYF. DNA of the CDR3: TGTGCCAGCAGCCAAGATCCGGGACTAGCGGGGGCCGGAGATACGCAGTATTTT.

V gene TRBV24-1 combines with J gene TRBJ1-2; 9 nucleotides agree with TRBD1. The CDR3 is 15 amino acids. V lost 5 bases, J lost 6 bases, and 9 bases stayed unmatched. Germline CDR1 reads KGHDR; CDR2 reads SFDVKD. In DNA form, the CDR3 reads TGTGCCACCAGTGCCCGGGGGACAGGGAGCGATGGCTACACCTTC. This codes for CATSARGTGSDGYTF.

This rearrangement joins TRBV7-3 to TRBJ1-2; no definite D call. V was shortened by 9 bases and J by 8 bases, with 16 bases between the two germline ends. This CDR3 comprises 12 residues. Germline values: CDR1 SGHTA, CDR2 FQGTGA. This CDR3 reads CASPAPGSGYTF. Written as DNA, the CDR3 is TGTGCCAGTCCCGCCCCGGGGAGCGGCTACACCTTC.

The chain has TRBV15 and TRBJ1-1, with 10 bases matching TRBD1. This CDR3 spans 16 amino acids. Trimming removed 0 bases from V and 5 bases from J; junction bases left unmatched: 6. Germline V lookup: CDR1 LNHNV, CDR2 YYDKDF (reference sequence). The CDR3 DNA is TGTGCCACCAGCAGAGATAGGACAGGGGGTAGGACTGAAGCTTTCTTT. Residues: CATSRDRTGGRTEAFF.